This TCR beta chain was recorded in a study of OX40 agonist ivuxolimab in advanced cancers. Measured with immunoSEQ multiplex PCR; TCRdb has only the in-frame clones, and not every one. The table includes approximately 54,000 clones, roughly 84% detected once. Autoimmune disease history or systemic immunosuppression was exclusionary. Here the sequenced sample was CD4+ or CD8+ T cells sorted from blood, taken in a trial of the OX40 agonist ivuxolimab. This TCR derives from an adult with an advanced solid tumor such as melanoma, head and neck, liver or kidney cancer.

As DNA, the CDR3 is TGTGCCATCAGTGACCGACAGGGGAGAGCGGGCACCGGGGAGCTGTTTTTT. Encoded protein: CAISDRQGRAGTGELFF. The genes are TRBV10-3 and TRBJ2-2; 8 positions match TRBD1. After removal of 3 bases from V and 4 bases from J, the junction contained 10 bases not matched to a gene. Germline loops: CDR1 ENHRY, CDR2 SYGVKD. CDR3 length equals 17 residues.